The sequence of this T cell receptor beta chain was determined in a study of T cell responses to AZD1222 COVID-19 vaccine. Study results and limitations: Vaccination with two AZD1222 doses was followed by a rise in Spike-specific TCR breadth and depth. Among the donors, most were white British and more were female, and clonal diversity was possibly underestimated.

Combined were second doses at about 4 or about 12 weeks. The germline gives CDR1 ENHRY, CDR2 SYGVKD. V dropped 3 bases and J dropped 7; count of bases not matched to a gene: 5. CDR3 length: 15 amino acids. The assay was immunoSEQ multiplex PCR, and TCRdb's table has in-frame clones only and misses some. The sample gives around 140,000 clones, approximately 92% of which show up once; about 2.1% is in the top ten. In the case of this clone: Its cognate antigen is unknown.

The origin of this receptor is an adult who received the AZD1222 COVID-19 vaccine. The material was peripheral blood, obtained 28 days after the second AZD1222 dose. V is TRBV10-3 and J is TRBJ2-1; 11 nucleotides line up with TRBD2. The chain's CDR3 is CAISDSGRAGNEQFF. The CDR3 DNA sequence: TGTGCCATCAGTGATAGCGGGAGGGCCGGTAATGAGCAGTTCTTC.